This entry is about one TCR beta chain. V lost 3 bases and J lost 9; bases outside the gene matches: 10. This CDR3 has 16 amino acids. Germline loops: CDR1 KGHSH, CDR2 LQKENI. This entry is derived from a study of blood T cell repertoires in COVID-19. The overall study: Both acute and convalescent COVID-19 samples were obtained from the United States, Italy and Spain.

In the authors' methods: How many nucleated cells were present was estimated from reference gene primer amplification. Measured with immunoSEQ multiplex PCR; TCRdb has only the in-frame clones, and not every one. V and J calls and clone size follow that table, whereas D and trimming were derived from the DNA. The sample includes approximately 97,000 clones, under 85% of them seen just once. The specimen sequenced was peripheral blood. The receptor was isolated from a human donor in a cohort sampled during active COVID-19. The genes are TRBV18 and TRBJ2-1; 11 nucleotides agree with TRBD2. CDR3 DNA sequence: TGTGCCAGCTCACCCCTTAGCGGGGGGGCGATGGGTGAGCAGTTCTTC. Residues: CASSPLSGGAMGEQFF. The whole variable domain, filled in from reference TRBV18 and TRBJ2-1, reads NAGVMQNPRHLVRRRGQEARLRCSPMKGHSHVYWYRQLPEEGLKFMVYLQKENIIDESGMPKERFSAEFPKEGPSILRIQQVVRGDSAAYFCASSPLSGGAMGEQFFGPGTRLTVL.